This is a list of T cell receptor beta chains from one sample in a study of radiotherapy plus CTLA-4 blockade in lung cancer. TCRdb's copy holds only in-frame clones and misses some; the assay was immunoSEQ multiplex PCR. This table has about 38,000 clones, around 79% appearing once. The sequencing used peripheral blood, collected from a patient treated with radiotherapy plus ipilimumab. These receptors were collected from a human donor with non-small cell lung cancer who had stable disease on radiotherapy plus ipilimumab. CDR3s include the opening cysteine and the closing phenylalanine or tryptophan. Each record gives: V gene, clone size, D gene, J gene, CDR3 DNA, CDR3 protein. A D gene is named only where the DNA matches it firmly. The size of a clone is reported for some rows only, either as once, few or many, or as a class for expanded clones.

v_gene: TRBV19; abundance: once; d_gene: -; j_gene: TRBJ2-5; CDR3nt: TGTGCCAGTAGTGTTACAGGGTTACAAGAGACCCAGTACTTC; CDR3aa: CASSVTGLQETQYF
v_gene: TRBV19; abundance: -; d_gene: -; j_gene: TRBJ1-1; CDR3nt: TGTGCCAGTAGTCCCCGACAGCTTCGGAACACTGAAGCTTTCTTT; CDR3aa: CASSPRQLRNTEAFF
v_gene: TRBV1; abundance: -; d_gene: -; j_gene: TRBJ2-1; CDR3nt: TGCACCAGCAGCCAAAATAGCGGGGGGGCCGTAAATGAGCAGTTCTTC; CDR3aa: CTSSQNSGGAVNEQFF
v_gene: TRBV10-1; abundance: -; d_gene: -; j_gene: TRBJ2-2; CDR3nt: TGCGCCAGCTCAAACACTAACACCGGGGAGCTGTTTTTT; CDR3aa: CASSNTNTGELFF
v_gene: TRBV5-5; abundance: -; d_gene: -; j_gene: TRBJ1-3; CDR3nt: TGTGCCAGCAGCTTGGGGGGTGCTGGAAACACCATATATTTT; CDR3aa: CASSLGGAGNTIYF
v_gene: TRBV9; abundance: few; d_gene: -; j_gene: TRBJ2-1; CDR3nt: TGTGCCAGCAGCTCCCCGGCGGGTTGTGTCTTC; CDR3aa: CASSSPAGCVF
v_gene: TRBV6-6; abundance: -; d_gene: TRBD1; j_gene: TRBJ1-1; CDR3nt: TGTGCCAGCATCTTGGGACAGGGGGCGCGTTTAACTGAAGCTTTCTTT; CDR3aa: CASILGQGARLTEAFF
v_gene: TRBV28; abundance: once; d_gene: -; j_gene: TRBJ2-2; CDR3nt: TGTGCCAGCTCTCACAGGACAGCGAACACCGGGGAGCTGTTTTTT; CDR3aa: CASSHRTANTGELFF
v_gene: TRBV7-9; abundance: few; d_gene: -; j_gene: TRBJ1-2; CDR3nt: TGTGCCTCCGCGGGCCCCCCCTATGGCTACACCTTC; CDR3aa: CASAGPPYGYTF
v_gene: TRBV13; abundance: few; d_gene: -; j_gene: TRBJ1-3; CDR3nt: TGTGCCAGCAGCTCCCAAGGAGACACCATATATTTT; CDR3aa: CASSSQGDTIYF
v_gene: TRBV28; abundance: few; d_gene: -; j_gene: TRBJ1-1; CDR3nt: TGTGCCAGCAGTCTTGGACAGTTCCGAGCTTTCTTT; CDR3aa: CASSLGQFRAFF
v_gene: TRBV11-2; abundance: -; d_gene: TRBD1; j_gene: TRBJ1-5; CDR3nt: TGTGCCAGCACAACAGGGGTCGGTCAGCCCCAGCATTTT; CDR3aa: CASTTGVGQPQHF
v_gene: TRBV19; abundance: -; d_gene: -; j_gene: TRBJ2-2; CDR3nt: TGTGCCAGTAGTGGCCCCCGGCAGGGTCTTAACACCGGGGAGCTGTTTTTT; CDR3aa: CASSGPRQGLNTGELFF
v_gene: TRBV2; abundance: -; d_gene: -; j_gene: TRBJ1-1; CDR3nt: TGTGCCAGCAGTGAAAGGAGCGGGCACACTGAAGCTTTCTTT; CDR3aa: CASSERSGHTEAFF
v_gene: TRBV5-1; abundance: -; d_gene: -; j_gene: TRBJ1-4; CDR3nt: TGCGCCAGCAGCGTTGGGGGGGCTGAAGAAAAACTGTTTTTT; CDR3aa: CASSVGGAEEKLFF
v_gene: TRBV15; abundance: -; d_gene: -; j_gene: TRBJ2-7; CDR3nt: TGTGCCACCAGCAGAGGAGAGACAGGTACCTACGAGCAGTACTTC; CDR3aa: CATSRGETGTYEQYF
v_gene: TRBV28; abundance: once; d_gene: TRBD1; j_gene: TRBJ1-5; CDR3nt: TGTGCCAGCAGAGAGGGGGCGGTCAATCAGCCCCAGCATTTT; CDR3aa: CASREGAVNQPQHF
v_gene: TRBV7-2; abundance: few; d_gene: -; j_gene: TRBJ2-1; CDR3nt: TGTGCCAGCAGCTTAGAAGCCCGATGGCGCAATGAGCAGTTCTTC; CDR3aa: CASSLEARWRNEQFF
v_gene: TRBV5-1; abundance: -; d_gene: TRBD2; j_gene: TRBJ2-2; CDR3nt: TGCGCCAGCAGCTTGGGTAGCGGGTTCACCGGGGAGCTGTTTTTT; CDR3aa: CASSLGSGFTGELFF
v_gene: TRBV29-1; abundance: few; d_gene: -; j_gene: TRBJ1-5; CDR3nt: TGCAGCGTTTCCTATAGCAATCAGCCCCAGCATTTT; CDR3aa: CSVSYSNQPQHF
v_gene: TRBV19; abundance: few; d_gene: TRBD1; j_gene: TRBJ2-2; CDR3nt: TGTGCCAGTAGTACCCCACGACAGGGGGGCTCGAACACCGGGGAGCTGTTTTTT; CDR3aa: CASSTPRQGGSNTGELFF
v_gene: TRBV19; abundance: -; d_gene: TRBD1; j_gene: TRBJ1-1; CDR3nt: TGTGCCAGTAGTATGACAGGGGACACTGAAGCTTTCTTT; CDR3aa: CASSMTGDTEAFF
v_gene: TRBV6-5; abundance: few; d_gene: -; j_gene: TRBJ1-5; CDR3nt: TGTGCCAGCAGTTACTCGGGGTCTGGGGGCAATCAGCCCCAGCATTTT; CDR3aa: CASSYSGSGGNQPQHF
v_gene: TRBV9; abundance: few; d_gene: -; j_gene: TRBJ1-6; CDR3nt: TGTGCCAGCAGCGTAGGCCCAGAGCAATCACCCCTCCACTTT; CDR3aa: CASSVGPEQSPLHF
v_gene: TRBV7-9; abundance: once; d_gene: -; j_gene: TRBJ2-4; CDR3nt: TGTGCCAGCACCCCACGGGAGCTAGCCAAAAACATTCAGTACTTC; CDR3aa: CASTPRELAKNIQYF
v_gene: TRBV11-2; abundance: -; d_gene: -; j_gene: TRBJ2-5; CDR3nt: TGTGCCAGCAGCTTACAAGATATTTGGGAGACCCAGTACTTC; CDR3aa: CASSLQDIWETQYF
v_gene: TRBV5-1; abundance: -; d_gene: TRBD1; j_gene: TRBJ1-1; CDR3nt: TGCGCCAGCAGCCCACAAGAGACAGGGGGCCGGGGAGCTTTCTTT; CDR3aa: CASSPQETGGRGAFF
v_gene: TRBV19; abundance: -; d_gene: TRBD1; j_gene: TRBJ1-2; CDR3nt: TGTGCCAGGAACGCTAAAGGGGGCAGCGGGGCCGATAACTATGGCTACACCTTC; CDR3aa: CARNAKGGSGADNYGYTF